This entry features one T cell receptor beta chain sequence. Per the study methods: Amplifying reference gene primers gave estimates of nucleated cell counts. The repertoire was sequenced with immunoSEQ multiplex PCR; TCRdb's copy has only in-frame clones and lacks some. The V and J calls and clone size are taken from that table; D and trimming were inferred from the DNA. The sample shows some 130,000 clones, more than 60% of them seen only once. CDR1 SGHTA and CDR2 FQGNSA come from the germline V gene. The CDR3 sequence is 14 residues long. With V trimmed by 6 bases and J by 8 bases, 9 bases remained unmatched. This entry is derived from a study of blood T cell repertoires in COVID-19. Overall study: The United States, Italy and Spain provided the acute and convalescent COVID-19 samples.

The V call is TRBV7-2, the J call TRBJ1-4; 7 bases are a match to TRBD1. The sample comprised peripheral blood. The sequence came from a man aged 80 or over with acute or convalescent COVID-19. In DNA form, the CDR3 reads TGTGCCAGCAGTCCTACGGGACAGAGAGAAAAACTGTTTTTT. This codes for CASSPTGQREKLFF. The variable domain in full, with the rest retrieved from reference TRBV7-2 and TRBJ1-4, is GAGVSQSPSNKVTEKGKDVELRCDPISGHTALYWYRQSLGQGLEFLIYFQGNSAPDKSGLPSDRFSAERTGGSVSTLTIQRTQQEDSAVYLCASSPTGQREKLFFGSGTQLSVL.